Following are 13 T cell receptor beta chains from one sample sequenced in a study of beta chain features in type 1 diabetes. Points from the study as a whole: All four CD4+ subsets from Type 1 diabetes patients carried moderately but significantly shorter TCRB CDR3s.

Expressed TCRB transcripts were sequenced after all isolated RNA was converted to cDNA. The protocol was immunoSEQ multiplex PCR, while the TCRdb copy is restricted to in-frame clones and leaves out a portion. The sample contains around 300,000 clones, 15% of which appear only once. These receptors are not linked to any known antigen. Sequencing was performed on naive CD4+ T cells from blood. These receptor sequences come from a young man with type 1 diabetes.

This sequence joins TRBV6-6 and TRBJ2-3; TRBD2 matches 8 bases. This CDR3 spans 16 amino acids. Germline lookup yields CDR1 MNHNY and CDR2 SVGAGI (reference sequence). V gave up 2 bases and J gave up 1 base; unmatched junction bases: 5. CDR3 in amino acids: CASSYRGGTGTDTQYF. Here the CDR3 DNA reads TGTGCCAGCAGTTACCGGGGGGGGACGGGCACAGATACGCAGTATTTT.

In its sample, this clone was seen once. V and J are TRBV28 and TRBJ1-2; tentatively, D is TRBD1 (5 bases). Germline V gene sequence: CDR1 MDHEN, CDR2 SYDVKM. The CDR3 covers 13 residues. The V gene lost 2 bases and the J gene lost 8 bases, with 12 bases spanning the gap. CDR3 bases: TGTGCCAGCAGTTTACTTTCCACAGGAGGCTACACCTTC. It specifies CASSLLSTGGYTF.

This clone was observed a few times. J is TRBJ2-6 and V is TRBV2; weak D call: TRBD2 (5 bases). Per germline, CDR1 SNHLY and CDR2 FYNNEI. The CDR3 contains 16 residues. Between the trimmed V and J ends, which lost 7 bases and 2 bases, there was a span of 15 bases. In DNA form, the CDR3 reads TGTGCCAGCACCCCGGCATCCGGGGCTGGGGCCAACGTCCTGACTTTC. Translated: CASTPASGAGANVLTF.

The chain recombines TRBV30 with TRBJ2-7; 8 positions agree with TRBD1. V dropped 5 bases and J dropped 0; count of bases not matched to a gene: 6. There are 14 residues in the CDR3. Per the germline V gene, CDR1 is GTSNPN and CDR2 is SVGIG (reference sequence). The CDR3 here is CAWVDRGYSYEQYF. The CDR3 DNA follows: TGTGCCTGGGTAGACAGGGGCTACTCCTACGAGCAGTACTTC.

The chain uses TRBV5-1 and TRBJ2-3, with 7 positions matching TRBD1. The germline CDR1 and CDR2 sequences are SGHRS and YFSETQ. The CDR3 has 16 amino acids. The ends lost 4 bases at V and 0 bases at J; junction bases unmatched: 8. This chain's CDR3 is CASSAFDRASTDTQYF. CDR3 nucleotides: TGCGCCAGCAGCGCCTTCGACAGGGCTAGCACAGATACGCAGTATTTT.

The CDR3 sequence: CAWRGKAGTGYTSNTGELFF. For the CDR3, the DNA is TGTGCCTGGAGAGGCAAAGCTGGGACAGGGTATACCTCGAACACCGGGGAGCTGTTTTTT. J is TRBJ2-2 and V is TRBV30; the match to TRBD1 covers 9 bases. The junction had 17 bases not matched to a gene; V was cut back by 3 bases and J by 0 bases. The CDR3 covers 20 residues. CDR1 and CDR2 from the germline V gene are GTSNPN and SVGIG (reference sequence).

This clone came up a few times. The CDR3 region has the DNA TGTGCCAGCAGCCCGGGACAGCATTCAGATACGCAGTATTTT. It yields the protein CASSPGQHSDTQYF. This chain uses TRBV7-7 with TRBJ2-3; 7 bases are shared with TRBD1. The germline gives CDR1 SSHAT, CDR2 FNYEAQ (reference sequence). V trimming: 5 bases; J trimming: 4 bases; junction bases outside the gene matches: 6. The CDR3 sequence is 14 residues long.

This clone was detected a few times. The chain couples TRBV7-9 to TRBJ2-1; no firm D call. This CDR3 comprises 12 residues. The germline V and J ends were trimmed by 5 bases and 6 bases, with 8 bases remaining between them. In germline, CDR1 is SEHNR, CDR2 FQNEAQ (reference sequence). CDR3 region: CASSPTGNEQFF. The CDR3 DNA reads as TGTGCCAGCAGCCCTACGGGCAATGAGCAGTTCTTC.

This clone was seen a few times. The chain is built from TRBV7-2 and TRBJ1-2; 7 nucleotides match TRBD1. Unmatched junction bases numbered 0, after V lost 3 bases and J lost 5 bases. CDR1 SGHTA and CDR2 FQGNSA come from the germline V gene. The CDR3 totals 12 residues. The CDR3 DNA sequence: TGTGCCAGCAGCTTGGGACAGTATGGCTACACCTTC. Protein sequence: CASSLGQYGYTF.

This clone appeared a few times. This chain links TRBV15 with TRBJ2-3; D unclear. Trimming pared 2 bases from V and 5 bases from J, leaving 8 bases between. The CDR3 spans 13 residues. Per the germline V gene, CDR1 is LNHNV and CDR2 is YYDKDF (reference sequence). The CDR3 spells CATSRQVRDTQYF. CDR3 nucleotides: TGTGCCACCAGCAGACAGGTGAGAGATACGCAGTATTTT.

The J gene is TRBJ2-5, the V gene TRBV10-3; D is undetermined. V was pared by 0 bases and J by 5 bases, with 13 bases between. CDR3 length equals 15 residues. Per the germline V gene, CDR1 is ENHRY and CDR2 is SYGVKD. Here the CDR3 reads CAISESTPTQETQYF. The DNA for the CDR3 is TGTGCCATCAGTGAGTCGACACCCACACAGGAGACCCAGTACTTC.

This clone appeared a few times. The chain is built from TRBV28 and TRBJ1-1; D ambiguous. Trimming took 4 bases from V and 2 from J, leaving 14 bases between them. The CDR3 runs to 15 residues. The germline CDR1 and CDR2 sequences are MDHEN and SYDVKM. CDR3 DNA: TGTGCCAGCAGTTCCTCGGCGACACACAACACTGAAGCTTTCTTT. Protein sequence: CASSSSATHNTEAFF. Full variable domain (missing parts from reference TRBV28 and TRBJ1-1): DVKVTQSSRYLVKRTGEKVFLECVQDMDHENMFWYRQDPGLGLRLIYFSYDVKMKEKGDIPEGYSVSREKKERFSLILESASTNQTSMYLCASSSSATHNTEAFFGQGTRLTVV.

J is TRBJ2-3 and V is TRBV11-2; 11 bases fit TRBD2. CDR3 length: 19 amino acids. CDR1 and CDR2 (germline): SGHAT, FQNNGV. Trimming removed 6 bases from V and 0 bases from J; junction bases left unmatched: 14. CDR3 bases: TGTGCCAGCAGACTGACTAGCGGGGCCCGGGGTTTGAGCACAGATACGCAGTATTTT. Translating gives CASRLTSGARGLSTDTQYF. Looking up the rest from reference TRBV11-2 and TRBJ2-3 gives the full variable domain: EAGVAQSPRYKIIEKRQSVAFWCNPISGHATLYWYQQILGQGPKLLIQFQNNGVVDDSQLPKDRFSAERLKGVDSTLKIQPAKLEDSAVYLCASRLTSGARGLSTDTQYFGPGTRLTVL.